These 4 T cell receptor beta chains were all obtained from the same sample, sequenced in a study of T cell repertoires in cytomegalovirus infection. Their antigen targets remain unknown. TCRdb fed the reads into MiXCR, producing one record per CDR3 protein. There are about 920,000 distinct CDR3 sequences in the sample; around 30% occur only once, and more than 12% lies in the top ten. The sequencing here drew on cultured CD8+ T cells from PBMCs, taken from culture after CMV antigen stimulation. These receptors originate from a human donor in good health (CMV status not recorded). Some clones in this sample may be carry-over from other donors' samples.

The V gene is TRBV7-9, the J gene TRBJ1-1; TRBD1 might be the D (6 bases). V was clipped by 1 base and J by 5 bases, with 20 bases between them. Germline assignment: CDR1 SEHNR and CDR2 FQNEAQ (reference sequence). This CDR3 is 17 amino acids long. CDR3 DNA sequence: TGTGCCAGCAGCTTAGGGTATAGGACAGCGGGTAGTACTGAAGCTTTCTTT. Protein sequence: CASSLGYRTAGSTEAFF.

The CDR3 loop reads CASSLKGILLNEQFF. CDR3 DNA sequence: TGTGCCAGCAGTTTAAAAGGGATATTACTCAATGAGCAGTTCTTC. V is TRBV27 and J is TRBJ2-1; D unresolved. Germline V gene data show CDR1 as MNHEY and CDR2 as SMNVEV (reference sequence). The germline V and J ends were trimmed by 2 bases and 6 bases, with 14 bases remaining between them. The CDR3 spans 15 residues.

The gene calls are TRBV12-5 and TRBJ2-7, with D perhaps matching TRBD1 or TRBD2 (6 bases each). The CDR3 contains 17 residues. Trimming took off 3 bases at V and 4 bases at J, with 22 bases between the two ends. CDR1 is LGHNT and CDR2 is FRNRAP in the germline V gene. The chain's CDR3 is CASGFNPRDTGTYEQYF. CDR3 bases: TGTGCTAGTGGTTTCAACCCGCGGGACACCGGAACTTACGAGCAGTACTTC.

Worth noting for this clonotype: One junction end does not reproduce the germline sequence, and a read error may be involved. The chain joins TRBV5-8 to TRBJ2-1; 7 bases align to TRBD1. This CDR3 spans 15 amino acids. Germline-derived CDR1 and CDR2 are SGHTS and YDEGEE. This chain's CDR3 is CASSLRQGSYNKQFF. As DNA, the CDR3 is TGTGCCAGCAGCTTGAGACAGGGATCCTACAATAAGCAGTTCTTC.